These 2 T cell receptor beta chains share one sample of origin, sequenced in a study of vaccination and CD4 T cells after COVID-19. Treatment reported: roughly 10-day PBMC culture with coronavirus spike peptide pools or control peptides (ViraFEST assay). No cognate antigen is known for these TCRs. Once obtained from cultured CD4+ T cells, the DNA was sequenced using the Oncomine TCR Beta short-read assay. TCRdb recomputed calls from the PCR reads with MiXCR, one row per CDR3 protein. The table lists more than 15,000 distinct CDR3 sequences, 56% of them singletons. The sample consisted of CD4+ T cells from blood, cultured in vitro. All receptors come from a human donor who had recovered from COVID-19.

V is TRBV25-1 and J is TRBJ1-3; D is perhaps TRBD1 (6 bases). Germline assignment: CDR1 MGHDK and CDR2 SYGVNS. The CDR3 consists of 14 residues. Trimming removed 3 bases from V and 0 bases from J, with 6 bases in between. The CDR3 spells CASSEDSSGNTIYF. CDR3 DNA: TGTGCCAGCAGTGAGGACAGCTCTGGAAACACCATATATTTT.

The V call is TRBV27, the J call TRBJ2-7; D gene ambiguous. V gave up 4 bases and J gave up 0 bases, with 7 bases separating them. The CDR3 runs to 13 residues. The germline V gene encodes CDR1 MNHEY and CDR2 SMNVEV (reference sequence). DNA of the CDR3: TGTGCCAGCAGTTCCCAAACCTCCTACGAGCAGTACTTC. Protein: CASSSQTSYEQYF.